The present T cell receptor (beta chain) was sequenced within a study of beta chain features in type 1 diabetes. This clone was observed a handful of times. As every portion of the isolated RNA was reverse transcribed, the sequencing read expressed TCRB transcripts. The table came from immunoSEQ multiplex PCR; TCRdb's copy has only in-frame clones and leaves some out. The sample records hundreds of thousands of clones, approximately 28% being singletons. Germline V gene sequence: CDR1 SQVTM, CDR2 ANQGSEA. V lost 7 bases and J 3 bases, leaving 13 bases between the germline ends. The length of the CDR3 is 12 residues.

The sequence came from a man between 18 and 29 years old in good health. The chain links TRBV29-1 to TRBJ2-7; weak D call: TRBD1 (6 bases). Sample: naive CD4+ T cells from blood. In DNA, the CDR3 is TGCAGCGCCAAACAGGGTAACTACGAGCAGTACTTC. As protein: CSAKQGNYEQYF.